In its sample, the clone carrying this TCR beta chain is medium-sized (0.01 to 0.1%). Its matching antigen is unknown. For blood and skin samples, reverse transcription used TCR alpha and beta constant primers. Amplification of ligated cDNA took four PCR rounds with SP2 and nested alpha and beta constant primers. TCRdb independently ran MiXCR on the UMI-ligation and nested PCR reads; one entry per CDR3 protein. The sample includes around 18,000 distinct CDR3 sequences, 8.5% to 10% of them seen just once. This entry belongs to a study of naive and memory T cell subsets. Trimming took 7 bases from V and 0 from J, leaving 14 bases between them. Per the germline V gene, CDR1 is ENHRY and CDR2 is SYGVKD. The CDR3 extends over 15 amino acids. Treatment described: skin biopsy from PPD injection site in Mantoux-positive individual. Reverse transcription used DNase-treated unsorted total RNA, aiming for about 1 to 1000 ng. The library had UMIs added by 3' ligation of an oligonucleotide to TCR cDNA.

Study-wide results and caveats: Higher TCR numbers at tuberculin sites reflect T cell infiltration, per interpretation. Reportedly, tuberculin skin test sites gave far more TCRs than other biopsies.

The J gene is TRBJ2-3, the V gene TRBV10-3; D might be TRBD2 (5 bases). The clonotype was recovered from an adult in good health. Sequenced here: skin, sampled from a tuberculin skin test site. The CDR3 coding sequence is TGTGCCATCACCGAAGGGAGCACTAGCACAGATACGCAGTATTTT. Translating it yields CAITEGSTSTDTQYF.